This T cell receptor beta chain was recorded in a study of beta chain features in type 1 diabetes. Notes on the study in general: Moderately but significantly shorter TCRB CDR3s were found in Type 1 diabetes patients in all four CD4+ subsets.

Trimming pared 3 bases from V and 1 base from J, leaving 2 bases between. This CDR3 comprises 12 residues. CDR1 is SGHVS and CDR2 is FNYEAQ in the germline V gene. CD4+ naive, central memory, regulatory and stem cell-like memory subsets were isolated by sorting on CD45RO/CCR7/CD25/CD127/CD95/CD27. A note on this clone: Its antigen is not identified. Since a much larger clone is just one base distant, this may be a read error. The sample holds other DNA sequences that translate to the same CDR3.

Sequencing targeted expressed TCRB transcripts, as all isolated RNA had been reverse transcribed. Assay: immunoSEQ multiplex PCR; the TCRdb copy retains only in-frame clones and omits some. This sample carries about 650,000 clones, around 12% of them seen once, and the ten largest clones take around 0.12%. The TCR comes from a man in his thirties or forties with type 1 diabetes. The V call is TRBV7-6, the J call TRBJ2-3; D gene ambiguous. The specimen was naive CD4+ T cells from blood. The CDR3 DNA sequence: TGTGCCAGCAGCTTGGGCACAGATACGCAGTATTTT. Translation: CASSLGTDTQYF. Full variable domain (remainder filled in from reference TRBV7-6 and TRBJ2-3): GAGVSQSPRYKVTKRGQDVALRCDPISGHVSLYWYRQALGQGPEFLTYFNYEAQQDKSGLPNDRFSAERPEGSISTLTIQRTEQRDSAMYRCASSLGTDTQYFGPGTRLTVL.